Presented here are 23 T cell receptor beta chains from one specimen sequenced in a study of shared clonotypes between healthy human individuals. The data were produced by immunoSEQ multiplex PCR, yet TCRdb's version contains in-frame clones alone and is incomplete. Among some 2.3 million clones listed, just over 90% were seen once. Sequencing was done on a sample of naive CD4+ T cells from PBMCs. As for subset: CD45RA+ positively selected. These receptors were collected from a man younger than 35 in good health. Some clones in this sample may be carry-over from other donors' samples.

The rearrangement links TRBV7-8 to TRBJ2-7; no reliable D call. This CDR3 contains 10 residues. Germline V gives CDR1 SGHVS, CDR2 FQNEAQ. Trimming removed 4 bases from V and 7 bases from J, with 5 bases in between. The CDR3 coding sequence is TGTGCCAGCAGCTCAGTAGAGCAGTACTTC. Residues: CASSSVEQYF.

V usage is TRBV5-1 and J usage is TRBJ2-2; the D is unclear. The V gene lost 0 bases and the J gene lost 3 bases, with 9 bases spanning the gap. CDR3 length equals 15 residues. Germline V gene data show CDR1 as SGHRS and CDR2 as YFSETQ. CDR3 sequence: CASSLAPTHTGELFF. The CDR3 region has the DNA TGCGCCAGCAGCTTGGCCCCCACCCACACCGGGGAGCTGTTTTTT. The entire variable domain, with the rest obtained from reference TRBV5-1 and TRBJ2-2, is as follows: KAGVTQTPRYLIKTRGQQVTLSCSPISGHRSVSWYQQTPGQGLQFLFEYFSETQRNKGNFPGRFSGRQFSNSRSEMNVSTLELGDSALYLCASSLAPTHTGELFFGEGSRLTVL.

The rearrangement uses TRBV28 and TRBJ2-7; D is unclear. This CDR3 is built from 12 residues. V dropped 7 bases and J dropped 1 base, with 8 bases sitting between them. In germline, CDR1 is MDHEN, CDR2 SYDVKM. This chain's CDR3 is CASTIGSYEQYF. The CDR3 DNA sequence: TGTGCCAGCACCATAGGGTCCTACGAGCAGTACTTC.

J is TRBJ1-1 and V is TRBV5-6; D unresolved. The CDR3 loop spans 13 amino acids. Germline lookup yields CDR1 SGHDT and CDR2 YYEEEE. Trimming cost V 2 bases and J 3 bases, with 8 bases left between them. CDR3 DNA sequence: TGTGCCAGCAGCTTAACAAGAGACACTGAAGCTTTCTTT. Protein sequence: CASSLTRDTEAFF.

The chain combines TRBV9 with TRBJ1-3; 9 nucleotides match TRBD1. This CDR3 spans 14 amino acids. After removal of 3 bases from V and 3 bases from J, the junction contained 1 base not matched to a gene. Germline V gene data show CDR1 as SGDLS and CDR2 as YYNGEE. This CDR3 is CASSETGGGNTIYF. For the CDR3, the DNA is TGTGCCAGCAGCGAGACAGGGGGTGGAAACACCATATATTTT.

Details on this clone: The sample carries other DNA sequences with the same CDR3. V and J are TRBV5-1 and TRBJ1-5, with D perhaps TRBD1 (6 bases). CDR1 is SGHRS and CDR2 is YFSETQ in the germline V gene. V dropped 0 bases and J dropped 4 bases, with 8 bases sitting between them. The CDR3 runs 14 residues. CDR3 protein: CASSLGGQNQPQHF. In DNA, the CDR3 is TGCGCCAGCAGCTTGGGGGGGCAAAATCAGCCCCAGCATTTT. The full variable domain, its missing parts supplied by reference TRBV5-1 and TRBJ1-5, is KAGVTQTPRYLIKTRGQQVTLSCSPISGHRSVSWYQQTPGQGLQFLFEYFSETQRNKGNFPGRFSGRQFSNSRSEMNVSTLELGDSALYLCASSLGGQNQPQHFGDGTRLSIL.

This chain links TRBV6-6 with TRBJ1-5; unclear D gene. Germline V gives CDR1 MNHNY, CDR2 SVGAGI (reference sequence). The V end lost 6 bases, the J end lost 4 bases, and 10 bases lay between the germline ends. This CDR3 has 13 amino acids. The CDR3 DNA reads as TGTGCCAGCAGGGGGATAGGAAATCAGCCCCAGCATTTT. Translated, it gives CASRGIGNQPQHF.

The V gene is TRBV28, the J gene TRBJ1-3; no definite D call. The CDR3 contains 16 residues. V was trimmed by 1 base and J by 12 bases, leaving 22 bases between them. Germline V gives CDR1 MDHEN, CDR2 SYDVKM. CDR3 protein: CASSLSAVRPPFVIYF. CDR3 in DNA: TGTGCCAGCAGTTTATCCGCGGTTCGACCCCCCTTTGTCATATATTTT.

This chain joins TRBV6-1 and TRBJ2-7, with 8 bases lining up with TRBD1. Germline V lookup: CDR1 MNHNS, CDR2 SASEGT. Unmatched junction bases numbered 5, after V lost 5 bases and J lost 2 bases. The CDR3 sequence is 14 residues long. The chain's CDR3 is CASSSLQGAYEQYF. DNA of the CDR3: TGTGCCAGCAGTTCTTTACAGGGGGCCTACGAGCAGTACTTC.

The rearrangement uses TRBV28 and TRBJ2-7; TRBD1 matches 12 bases. CDR3 length: 21 amino acids. Germline V gene data show CDR1 as MDHEN and CDR2 as SYDVKM. Unmatched junction bases numbered 26, after V lost 6 bases and J lost 5 bases. CDR3 DNA sequence: TGTGCCAGCAGCCCTATTAAGGGGAAGTGGGGGACAGGGGGCATCAGGGACGAGCAGTACTTC. Translation: CASSPIKGKWGTGGIRDEQYF. Full variable domain (outside the CDR3, taken from reference TRBV28 and TRBJ2-7): DVKVTQSSRYLVKRTGEKVFLECVQDMDHENMFWYRQDPGLGLRLIYFSYDVKMKEKGDIPEGYSVSREKKERFSLILESASTNQTSMYLCASSPIKGKWGTGGIRDEQYFGPGTRLTVT.

This clone has just a few counts. The gene calls are TRBV19 and TRBJ1-1; D is undetermined. Trimming took off 1 base at V and 5 bases at J, with 11 bases between the two ends. The CDR3 runs 14 residues. Germline CDR1 and CDR2: LNHDA and SQIVND (reference sequence). The CDR3: CASSIVIGQTEAFF. CDR3 DNA: TGTGCCAGTAGTATAGTCATAGGGCAGACTGAAGCTTTCTTT.

V and J are TRBV6-4 and TRBJ2-7, with a tentative D call TRBD2 (6 bases). Looked up from germline, CDR1 is MRHNA and CDR2 is SNTAGT. This CDR3 is 15 amino acids long. Trimming cost V 3 bases and J 3 bases, with 15 bases left between them. Written as DNA, the CDR3 is TGTGCCAGCAGTGAGTTGAGGTTCGGGGGCTACGAGCAGTACTTC. Protein sequence: CASSELRFGGYEQYF.

The chain has TRBV14 and TRBJ2-1; 10 positions match TRBD2. J lost 8 bases, V lost 3 bases, and 13 bases had no gene match. Germline assignment: CDR1 SGHDN and CDR2 FVKESK. The CDR3 is 17 amino acids. As DNA, the CDR3 is TGTGCCAGCAGCCAGGCTCTGGGACTAGCGTCTTTCCATGAGCAGTTCTTC. It translates to CASSQALGLASFHEQFF.

A single count supports this clone. The chain is built from TRBV11-2 and TRBJ2-7; D uncertain. Germline values: CDR1 SGHAT, CDR2 FQNNGV. The CDR3 totals 14 residues. V gave up 1 base and J gave up 2 bases, with 9 bases separating them. Here the CDR3 DNA reads TGTGCCAGCAGCTTAGGCAGGCTGCCCTACGAGCAGTACTTC. Translating gives CASSLGRLPYEQYF. Full variable domain (rest looked up from reference TRBV11-2 and TRBJ2-7): EAGVAQSPRYKIIEKRQSVAFWCNPISGHATLYWYQQILGQGPKLLIQFQNNGVVDDSQLPKDRFSAERLKGVDSTLKIQPAKLEDSAVYLCASSLGRLPYEQYFGPGTRLTVT.

The chain uses TRBV4-3 and TRBJ2-2, with a weak D call TRBD2 (5 bases). Trimming took off 0 bases at V and 1 base at J, with 9 bases between the two ends. Per germline, CDR1 LGHNA and CDR2 YSLEER. CDR3 length: 16 residues. The CDR3 region has the DNA TGCGCCAGCAGCCAAGATGAGGGCCTGAACACCGGGGAGCTGTTTTTT. Protein: CASSQDEGLNTGELFF.

The chain is built from TRBV27 and TRBJ2-2; 14 nucleotides match TRBD2. The CDR3 is 17 amino acids. Germline CDR1 is MNHEY and CDR2 is SMNVEV (reference sequence). Losses at the gene ends were 9 bases for V and 6 bases for J; bases not matched to a gene: 12. The DNA for the CDR3 is TGTGCCAGACGAACGACTAGCGGGAGGGCCGTGTCCGGGGAGCTGTTTTTT. This sequence encodes CARRTTSGRAVSGELFF.

The chain combines TRBV5-1 with TRBJ2-7; D ambiguous. This CDR3 region has 13 residues. Germline CDR1 and CDR2: SGHRS and YFSETQ. The ends were cut back, 3 bases at V and 11 bases at J, with 18 bases in the middle. The CDR3 reads CASSSADGTREYF. In nucleotides, the CDR3 is TGCGCCAGCAGCTCCGCGGACGGAACCCGAGAGTACTTC.

CDR3 sequence reads: CASSDPGQGVYEQYF. Here the CDR3 DNA reads TGTGCCAGCAGTGATCCGGGACAGGGGGTCTACGAGCAGTACTTC. The chain combines TRBV6-4 with TRBJ2-7; 11 nucleotides match TRBD1. Germline V CDR1 and CDR2: MRHNA, SNTAGT. This CDR3 spans 15 amino acids. V shed 3 bases and J 3 bases; nucleotides not matched to a gene: 4.

The chain links TRBV30 to TRBJ2-7; D possibly matches TRBD1 or TRBD2 (5 bases each). The CDR3 totals 14 residues. V shed 2 bases and J shed 8 bases, with 19 bases lying between them. Germline CDR1 GTSNPN, CDR2 SVGIG (reference sequence). The CDR3 loop is CAWSKKGTLAQQYF. CDR3 DNA: TGTGCCTGGAGTAAGAAAGGGACCCTGGCTCAGCAGTACTTC.

The V gene is TRBV28, the J gene TRBJ1-5, with 10 positions matching TRBD1. J was trimmed by 7 bases and V by 5 bases; bases with no gene match: 11. Germline-derived CDR1 and CDR2 are MDHEN and SYDVKM. This CDR3 is 16 amino acids long. DNA for the CDR3: TGTGCCAGCAGTCCGGGACAGGGGAACACCAGGCAGCCCCAGCATTTT. It is translated as CASSPGQGNTRQPQHF. Full variable domain (remainder filled in from reference TRBV28 and TRBJ1-5): DVKVTQSSRYLVKRTGEKVFLECVQDMDHENMFWYRQDPGLGLRLIYFSYDVKMKEKGDIPEGYSVSREKKERFSLILESASTNQTSMYLCASSPGQGNTRQPQHFGDGTRLSIL.

The chain joins TRBV27 to TRBJ2-5; D gene ambiguous. CDR1 is MNHEY and CDR2 is SMNVEV in the germline V gene (reference sequence). Trimming removed 0 bases from V and 0 bases from J, with 8 bases in between. This CDR3 is built from 15 residues. In DNA form, the CDR3 reads TGTGCCAGCAGTTTATCTTGGATGTACCAAGAGACCCAGTACTTC. Protein product: CASSLSWMYQETQYF.

This clone has a handful of counts. The CDR3 nucleotides are TGTGCCAGTAGTCCTTGGACAGGCCCGAACACTGAAGCTTTCTTT. As protein: CASSPWTGPNTEAFF. J is TRBJ1-1 and V is TRBV19; TRBD1 matches at 7 bases. In germline, CDR1 is LNHDA, CDR2 SQIVND (reference sequence). With 5 bases clipped from V and 1 base from J, the junction kept 7 bases outside the gene matches. This CDR3 comprises 15 residues.

V gene TRBV15 combines with J gene TRBJ2-3; 8 bases fit TRBD1. The V gene's germline CDR1 is LNHNV and CDR2 YYDKDF (reference sequence). Germline trimming cut 8 bases from V and 3 bases from J; bases unmatched to any gene: 10. This CDR3 is 15 amino acids long. CDR3 protein: CATGPRRGLTDTQYF. CDR3 nucleotides: TGTGCCACCGGACCCCGCAGGGGGCTGACAGATACGCAGTATTTT.